Given below is one TCR beta chain in context. Its antigen remains unknown. The data originate from a study of cytomegalovirus exposure and HLA in healthy donors. Study-level background: A subsequent analysis reported that the roughly 120 validation repertoires were produced on the same platform that had also been used for the roughly 710 first-cohort repertoires. Study findings and constraints: In vitro confirmation showed a few CMV-associated chains to be CMV antigen specific. Researchers counted 164 TCR beta chains as cytomegalovirus-associated.

Method: immunoSEQ multiplex PCR; TCRdb's copy keeps in-frame clones and lacks some. The table lists about 240,000 clones, around nine tenths of them singletons. The CDR3 contains 14 residues. Per germline, CDR1 MNHEY and CDR2 SMNVEV (reference sequence). The V end was cut by 3 bases, the J end by 1 base, with 6 bases between. The sequenced material came from PBMCs. The origin of this receptor is a man between 18 and 35 years old in good health and CMV-seronegative. V is TRBV27 and J is TRBJ2-2, with D perhaps matching TRBD2 (6 bases). The CDR3, as DNA: TGTGCCAGCAGTTTCGGGGGGAACACCGGGGAGCTGTTTTTT. Translated, it gives CASSFGGNTGELFF.